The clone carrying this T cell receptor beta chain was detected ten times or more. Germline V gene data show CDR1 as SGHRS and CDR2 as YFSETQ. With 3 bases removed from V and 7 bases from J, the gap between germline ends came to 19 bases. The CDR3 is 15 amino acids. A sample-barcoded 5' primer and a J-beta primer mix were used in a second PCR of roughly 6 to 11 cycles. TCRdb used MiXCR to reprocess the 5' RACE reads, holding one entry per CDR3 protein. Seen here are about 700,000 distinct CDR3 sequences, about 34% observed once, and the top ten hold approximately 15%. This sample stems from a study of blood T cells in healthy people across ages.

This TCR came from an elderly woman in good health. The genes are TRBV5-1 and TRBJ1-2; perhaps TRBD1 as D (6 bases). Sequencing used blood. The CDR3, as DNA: TGCGCCAGCAGCTCCCAAGGGGGGGACTATGGTGGCTACACCTTC. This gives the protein CASSSQGGDYGGYTF.